Following are 20 T cell receptor beta chains from one sample sequenced in a study of CD8 T cells in ankylosing spondylitis. Regarding the study as a whole: Blood of patients with ankylosing spondylitis appeared to be characterized by a TCR beta motif of eight highly homologous variants.

No antigen has been assigned to these receptors. One entry per CDR3 protein results from TCRdb running MiXCR on the 5' RACE reads. The profile covers 200,000 to 250,000 distinct CDR3 sequences, with around 7.9% appearing a single time and 11% to 15% taken by the ten largest. The sequenced sample consisted of blood, either unsorted or a sorted T cell fraction (not recorded which). The source is a male donor with ankylosing spondylitis.

This clonotype was found many times. This chain joins TRBV7-2 and TRBJ1-5; D is perhaps TRBD1 (6 bases). V lost 4 bases to trimming and J lost 3 bases, with 10 bases between them. The CDR3 contains 14 residues. Germline V lookup: CDR1 SGHTA, CDR2 FQGNSA. DNA for the CDR3: TGTGCCAGCAGCTCTGGACAGTACAATCAGCCCCAGCATTTT. This sequence encodes CASSSGQYNQPQHF. The full variable domain, completed using reference TRBV7-2 and TRBJ1-5, is GAGVSQSPSNKVTEKGKDVELRCDPISGHTALYWYRQSLGQGLEFLIYFQGNSAPDKSGLPSDRFSAERTGGSVSTLTIQRTQQEDSAVYLCASSSGQYNQPQHFGDGTRLSIL.

This clonotype was observed at least ten times. This chain uses TRBV9 with TRBJ1-2; possible D gene TRBD1, 6 bases. Germline V gene data show CDR1 as SGDLS and CDR2 as YYNGEE. Trimming stripped 3 bases from V and 2 bases from J, with 11 bases between. The CDR3 consists of 14 residues. The CDR3 spells CASSDGDTNYGYTF. The DNA for the CDR3 is TGTGCCAGCAGCGACGGGGACACAAACTATGGCTACACCTTC.

The chain combines TRBV12-3 or TRBV12-4 with TRBJ2-4, with D possibly TRBD2 on 6 matching bases. This CDR3 contains 16 residues. V lost 5 bases and J 1 base, leaving 15 bases between the germline ends. The chain's CDR3 is CASSKSEGRAKNIQYF. The CDR3 bases are TGTGCCAGCAGTAAATCGGAGGGACGTGCCAAAAACATTCAGTACTTC.

This clonotype has at least ten counts. V gene TRBV6-2 or TRBV6-3 combines with J gene TRBJ2-1; a weak D match, TRBD2 (6 bases). V lost 7 bases, J lost 10 bases, and 14 bases lay in between. From germline, CDR1 is MNHEY and CDR2 SVGEGT. The CDR3 covers 12 residues. The CDR3 sequence is CASKRDFGEQFF. As DNA, the CDR3 is TGTGCCAGCAAAAGGGACTTTGGGGAGCAGTTCTTC.

This clonotype was detected many times. V usage is TRBV20-1 and J usage is TRBJ1-1; TRBD1 is a possible D gene (6 bases). This CDR3 has 14 residues. In germline, CDR1 is DFQATT, CDR2 SNEGSKA (reference sequence). With 6 bases removed from V and 8 bases from J, the gap between germline ends came to 22 bases. The CDR3 reads CSADKGGVGDEAFF. CDR3 nucleotide sequence: TGCAGTGCCGACAAAGGGGGGGTAGGGGACGAAGCTTTCTTT.

This clonotype was observed many times. V usage is TRBV6-2 or TRBV6-3 and J usage is TRBJ2-1; 13 bases agree with TRBD2. CDR3 length equals 18 residues. CDR1 and CDR2 (germline): MNHEY, SVGEGT. J was trimmed by 0 bases and V by 8 bases; bases with no gene match: 10. The CDR3 DNA follows: TGTGCCAGCGACCGCGGGACTAGCGGGACTTTCTCCTACAATGAGCAGTTCTTC. This encodes CASDRGTSGTFSYNEQFF.

This clonotype turned up a few times. The chain links TRBV7-2 to TRBJ2-7; TRBD2 might be the D (6 bases). Germline V lookup: CDR1 SGHTA, CDR2 FQGNSA. With 1 base removed from V and 4 bases from J, the gap between germline ends came to 11 bases. The CDR3 extends over 14 amino acids. The DNA for the CDR3 is TGTGCCAGCAGCTTAGTGGGGGGTGTTTACGAGCAGTACTTC. Translating gives CASSLVGGVYEQYF.

This clonotype was picked up many times. At one of its ends the junction is not consistent with the germline gene, which may arise from a read error. The J gene is TRBJ2-7, the V gene TRBV7-2, with D unclear. The germline V gene has CDR1 SGHTA and CDR2 FQGNSA. This CDR3 has 13 residues. In nucleotides, the CDR3 is TGTGCCAGCAGCTCCCTTATAGTATCCCCTTTACTCTTC. Its translation: CASSSLIVSPLLF.

This clonotype was observed at least ten times. The CDR3 protein is CSAREIKVAITYEQYF. The CDR3, as DNA: TGCAGTGCTAGAGAGATAAAGGTCGCGATAACCTACGAGCAGTACTTC. This chain connects TRBV20-1 to TRBJ2-7; D gene uncertain. Trimming pared 0 bases from V and 2 bases from J, leaving 17 bases between. CDR1 DFQATT and CDR2 SNEGSKA come from the germline V gene (reference sequence). The CDR3 length is 16 residues.

V and J are TRBV7-6 and TRBJ2-3, with D unresolved. Germline assignment: CDR1 SGHVS and CDR2 FNYEAQ. Trimming took off 5 bases at V and 0 bases at J, with 6 bases between the two ends. The CDR3 runs to 13 residues. Here the CDR3 reads CASSSISTDTQYF. In nucleotides, the CDR3 is TGTGCCAGCAGCAGTATTAGCACAGATACGCAGTATTTT.

Turning to this clonotype: A clone one base away is much larger, so this may be a read error. The gene calls are TRBV19 and TRBJ2-7; TRBD2 aligns across 7 bases. The CDR3 runs 14 residues. V shed 6 bases, J shed 5 bases, and the junction held 10 bases outside the gene matches. Germline-derived CDR1 and CDR2 are LNHDA and SQIVND (reference sequence). This CDR3 reads CASRPQEGRDEQYF. The CDR3 coding sequence is TGTGCCAGTAGACCCCAGGAGGGGAGGGACGAGCAGTACTTC.

As regards this clonotype: With a much larger clone just one base away, this may be a read error. V is TRBV7-6 and J is TRBJ2-7; TRBD1 might be the D (6 bases). This CDR3 contains 14 residues. Trimming left V 5 bases short and J 12 bases short, with 23 bases between. Germline-derived CDR1 and CDR2 are SGHVS and FNYEAQ. CDR3 sequence: CASSTFPGQNVRYF. The CDR3 DNA reads TGTGCCAGCAGCACCTTCCCGGGACAAAACGTTCGGTACTTC.

The V gene is TRBV19, the J gene TRBJ2-7; 9 bases agree with TRBD2. The germline CDR1 and CDR2 sequences are LNHDA and SQIVND (reference sequence). The CDR3 totals 14 residues. V lost 3 bases, J lost 2 bases, and 2 bases stayed unmatched. The CDR3 DNA reads TGTGCCAGTAGTATGGCGGGAGGGACCTACGAGCAGTACTTC. As protein: CASSMAGGTYEQYF.

The V gene is TRBV6-2 or TRBV6-3, the J gene TRBJ2-1; unclear D gene. The CDR3 sequence is 16 residues long. The germline CDR1 and CDR2 sequences are MNHEY and SVGEGT. V was trimmed by 2 bases and J by 0 bases, leaving 11 bases between them. This chain's CDR3 is CASSYPRRNSYNEQFF. The CDR3 DNA is TGTGCCAGCAGTTACCCAAGGCGCAACTCCTACAATGAGCAGTTCTTC.

This clonotype has at least ten counts. This chain uses TRBV4-1 with TRBJ1-6; tentative D call: TRBD1 (5 bases). Per the germline V gene, CDR1 is MGHRA and CDR2 is YSYEKL. There are 17 residues in the CDR3. Deletions cut 2 bases from V and 6 bases from J, with 17 bases between. Here the CDR3 reads CASSQSGPGTTNSPLHF. The CDR3 DNA is TGCGCCAGCAGCCAATCAGGTCCCGGGACCACTAATTCACCCCTCCACTTT.

The chain couples TRBV7-6 to TRBJ2-7; TRBD2 is a possible D gene (6 bases). This CDR3 spans 15 amino acids. The germline V gene encodes CDR1 SGHVS and CDR2 FNYEAQ. Trimming shortened V by 3 bases and J by 1 base, and 13 bases separated the two germline ends. The CDR3 bases are TGTGCCAGCAGCTTTGCCGCAGGGACTTCCTACGAGCAGTACTTC. Translating it yields CASSFAAGTSYEQYF.

CDR3 in DNA: TGTGCCACCAGCAGGGACCTTCAGGGAGAAGAATACGAGCAGTACTTC. This gives the protein CATSRDLQGEEYEQYF. This rearrangement joins TRBV15 to TRBJ2-7; perhaps D is TRBD1 or TRBD2 (5 bases each). Germline-derived CDR1 and CDR2 are LNHNV and YYDKDF (reference sequence). Trimming pared 3 bases from V and 4 bases from J, leaving 19 bases between. This CDR3 contains 16 residues.

The sample holds many counts of this clonotype. This chain connects TRBV6-1 to TRBJ2-5; TRBD2 matches at 9 bases. This CDR3 spans 15 amino acids. The V and J ends lost 8 bases and 1 base, in that order; junction bases with no gene match: 8. Per germline, CDR1 MNHNS and CDR2 SASEGT. The CDR3 DNA is TGTGCCAGCGGACCGGGGACTAGCATCCAAGAGACCCAGTACTTC. Amino acid sequence: CASGPGTSIQETQYF.

Only a few counts were recorded for this clonotype. The chain has TRBV5-1 and TRBJ2-2; 7 bases fit TRBD1. V trimming: 2 bases; J trimming: 6 bases; junction bases outside the gene matches: 4. Germline V lookup: CDR1 SGHRS, CDR2 YFSETQ. The CDR3 has 14 amino acids. The CDR3 reads CASSFLTGAGELFF. As DNA, the CDR3 is TGCGCCAGCAGCTTTTTAACAGGGGCCGGGGAGCTGTTTTTT.

At least ten counts were recorded for this clonotype. CDR3 coding DNA: TGTGCCAGCAGCTCGGGGCGGGAAGAGACCTTC. Translation gives CASSSGREETF. The V and J genes are TRBV12-3 or TRBV12-4 and TRBJ1-2; perhaps TRBD1 as D (5 bases). Trimming stripped 6 bases from V and 14 bases from J, with 16 bases between. The CDR3 has 11 amino acids.